Listed below are T cell receptor beta chains from one sample, sequenced in a study of cytotoxic CD8 clonotypes in ibrutinib-treated CLL. Produced via immunoSEQ multiplex PCR; TCRdb's table is partial and in-frame only. The table has over 120,000 clones, around 80% seen once. The source was PBMCs, collected after 12 months of ibrutinib treatment. The receptors here all came from a human donor with chronic lymphocytic leukemia. CDR3s include the opening cysteine and the closing phenylalanine or tryptophan. The order of the fields is clone size, V gene, J gene, D gene, CDR3 protein, CDR3 DNA. A D gene is named only where the DNA matches it firmly. Size is omitted from some rows. Given values are once, few, many or a class for expanded clones.

NA	TRBV5-1	TRBJ1-5	TRBD1	CASSLDGTALSGNQPQHF	TGCGCCAGCAGCTTGGACGGGACAGCACTAAGTGGCAATCAGCCCCAGCATTTT
NA	TRBV29-1	TRBJ2-2	TRBD2	CSVYYSGSGTGELFF	TGCAGCGTTTACTATAGCGGGAGTGGCACCGGGGAGCTGTTTTTT
NA	TRBV25-1	TRBJ2-1	NA	CASSSPFSGHNEQFF	TGTGCCAGCAGTTCCCCCTTTTCGGGTCACAATGAGCAGTTCTTC
NA	TRBV28	TRBJ2-7	TRBD2	CASSRLAGVLNEQYF	TGTGCCAGCAGCCGACTAGCGGGAGTTCTTAACGAGCAGTACTTC
many	TRBV7-9	TRBJ2-7	TRBD2	CASSEEREGRYEQYF	TGTGCCAGCAGCGAAGAGCGGGAGGGCCGATACGAGCAGTACTTC
NA	TRBV6-5	TRBJ2-3	TRBD2	CASSLLAGDTDTQYF	TGTGCCAGCAGTCTCCTAGCGGGGGACACAGATACGCAGTATTTT
NA	TRBV28	TRBJ2-3	TRBD1	CASSLALGTGRVLDTQYF	TGTGCCAGCAGTTTAGCCCTCGGGACAGGGAGGGTCTTGGATACGCAGTATTTT
once	TRBV29-1	TRBJ2-7	NA	CSVGGGATYEQYF	TGCAGCGTTGGAGGGGGGGCCACCTACGAGCAGTACTTC
NA	TRBV7-9	TRBJ1-2	TRBD1	CASSLTGAGYTF	TGTGCCAGCAGCTTGACAGGGGCAGGCTACACCTTC
NA	TRBV2	TRBJ2-1	NA	CASTPSNEQFF	TGTGCCAGCACCCCTTCCAATGAGCAGTTCTTC
NA	TRBV19	TRBJ1-1	NA	CASRKTAYENTEAFF	TGTGCCAGTAGGAAGACAGCTTACGAGAACACTGAAGCTTTCTTT
NA	TRBV19	TRBJ2-1	TRBD2	CASSIFSGSEQFF	TGTGCCAGTAGTATTTTTAGCGGGAGTGAGCAGTTCTTC
NA	TRBV28	TRBJ2-5	TRBD2	CASSSQAGVFRKETQYF	TGTGCCAGCAGTTCCCAAGCGGGAGTCTTCCGGAAAGAGACCCAGTACTTC
NA	TRBV14	TRBJ2-2	TRBD1	CASSQRTGANTGELFF	TGTGCCAGCAGCCAAAGGACAGGGGCGAACACCGGGGAGCTGTTTTTT
NA	TRBV9	TRBJ2-3	NA	CASSSRILRVPSPADTQYF	TGTGCCAGCAGCTCCCGAATACTCCGGGTGCCGTCGCCCGCAGATACGCAGTATTTT
NA	TRBV19	TRBJ2-3	NA	CASSTPGTTDTQYF	TGTGCCAGTAGTACGCCTGGGACTACAGATACGCAGTATTTT
few	TRBV15	TRBJ1-5	NA	CATSREPSPGQPQHF	TGTGCCACCAGCAGAGAACCTTCCCCGGGGCAGCCCCAGCATTTT
few	TRBV7-9	TRBJ1-1	NA	CASSHLQGTNTEAFF	TGTGCCAGCAGCCACTTACAGGGCACGAACACTGAAGCTTTCTTT
NA	TRBV25-1	TRBJ2-3	TRBD2	CASSGTSRETDTQYF	TGTGCCAGCAGTGGGACTAGCCGAGAGACGGATACGCAGTATTTT
NA	TRBV28	TRBJ2-3	TRBD2	CASSLGPSGRRGTDTQYF	TGTGCCAGCAGTTTGGGCCCTAGCGGGAGGCGAGGCACAGATACGCAGTATTTT
NA	TRBV7-6	TRBJ2-2	NA	CASSLASYGELFF	TGTGCCAGCAGCTTAGCTTCGTACGGGGAGCTGTTTTTT
NA	TRBV6-5	TRBJ1-2	NA	CASSLFQVPAGYTF	TGTGCCAGCAGTCTTTTTCAAGTTCCCGCCGGCTACACCTTC
NA	TRBV27	TRBJ2-1	TRBD2	CASRALAGGYNEQFF	TGTGCCAGCAGGGCCTTAGCGGGTGGGTACAATGAGCAGTTCTTC
few	TRBV11-3	TRBJ2-2	NA	CASSPMRGPGELFF	TGTGCCAGCAGCCCGATGAGGGGACCCGGGGAGCTGTTTTTT
few	TRBV19	TRBJ1-4	TRBD1	CASSMLRGRNEKLFF	TGTGCCAGTAGTATGCTCAGGGGGCGGAATGAAAAACTGTTTTTT
few	TRBV28	TRBJ2-5	NA	CASSLLREETQYF	TGTGCCAGCAGTTTATTGAGGGAAGAGACCCAGTACTTC
NA	TRBV5-6	TRBJ2-7	TRBD2	CASSLIFSGSPNYEQYF	TGTGCCAGCAGCTTGATTTTTAGCGGGAGCCCAAACTACGAGCAGTACTTC
NA	TRBV15	TRBJ2-2	NA	CATSRPKNANTGELFF	TGTGCCACCAGCAGACCGAAGAACGCGAACACCGGGGAGCTGTTTTTT
NA	TRBV6-5	TRBJ1-2	NA	CASSYSLIGNYGYTF	TGTGCCAGCAGTTACTCCCTAATAGGGAACTATGGCTACACCTTC
NA	TRBV9	TRBJ2-2	NA	CASSVVGAPGELFF	TGTGCCAGCAGCGTAGTTGGAGCTCCCGGGGAGCTGTTTTTT
NA	TRBV7-2	TRBJ2-1	NA	CASSPGNQYNEQFF	TGTGCCAGCAGCCCCGGAAATCAATACAATGAGCAGTTCTTC
NA	TRBV5-6	TRBJ2-3	NA	CASITSSGTDTQYF	TGTGCCAGCATCACGAGTAGCGGCACAGATACGCAGTATTTT
few	TRBV9	TRBJ1-1	TRBD1	CASSPQQGSIAEAFF	TGTGCCAGCAGCCCGCAACAGGGGTCGATAGCTGAAGCTTTCTTT
once	TRBV11-2	TRBJ2-3	NA	CASSLFSVLRHTDTQYF	TGTGCCAGCAGCTTATTTAGTGTGCTTAGGCACACAGATACGCAGTATTTT
NA	TRBV5-4	TRBJ2-5	NA	CASSLSGVVETQYF	TGTGCCAGCAGCTTGTCAGGGGTGGTAGAGACCCAGTACTTC
NA	TRBV7-8	TRBJ2-3	TRBD2	CASSPRLAGGPSTDTQYF	TGTGCCAGCAGCCCCAGACTAGCGGGAGGGCCGAGTACAGATACGCAGTATTTT
NA	TRBV27	TRBJ2-5	TRBD2	CASSRGLAGETQYF	TGTGCCAGCAGCAGGGGACTAGCCGGAGAGACCCAGTACTTC
NA	TRBV19	TRBJ2-7	NA	CVGGPDPTYEQYF	TGTGTCGGGGGGCCTGATCCGACCTACGAGCAGTACTTC
few	TRBV19	TRBJ1-2	NA	CASRFRAGEYYTF	TGTGCCAGTAGGTTCCGGGCAGGAGAATACTACACCTTC
NA	TRBV5-4	TRBJ2-7	TRBD1	CASRGTGSREQYF	TGTGCCAGCAGAGGGACAGGGTCTCGCGAGCAGTACTTC
NA	TRBV2	TRBJ2-7	NA	CASASRGYEQYF	TGTGCCAGTGCAAGCAGGGGATACGAGCAGTACTTC
NA	TRBV5-1	TRBJ1-3	NA	CASSLDSSGNTIYF	TGCGCCAGCAGCTTGGATAGCTCTGGAAACACCATATATTTT